The T cell receptor (beta chain) described here comes from a study of PD-1 blockade in mismatch repair-deficient tumors. About the study: Patients had over 10 mismatch repair-deficient cancer types, all previously treated and progressing. Study-wide points: Rapid post-treatment expansion, then contraction, generally preceding radiologic response, marked tumor-resident clones.

Of note for this clone: Its specificity is unknown.

Sequenced by immunoSEQ multiplex PCR; TCRdb stores in-frame clones only, minus some. Found here are about 67,000 clones, approximately 78% of them singletons; the top ten hold 5% to 6.5%. TCRs were sequenced from a few patients responding to pembrolizumab. This specimen was peripheral blood, taken 2 weeks after starting pembrolizumab. The receptor comes from an adult with mismatch repair-deficient cancer.

CDR3 residues: CASRQGMDTEAFF. The CDR3 region has the DNA TGCGCCAGCAGACAGGGAATGGACACTGAAGCTTTCTTT. The chain links TRBV10-2 to TRBJ1-1; TRBD1 might be the D (6 bases). V gave up 6 bases and J gave up 3 bases, with 11 bases separating them. The CDR3 length is 13 residues. The germline V gene encodes CDR1 WSHSY and CDR2 SAAADI.